This T cell receptor (beta chain) comes out of a study of OX40 agonist ivuxolimab in advanced cancers. Background for the entire study: Ivuxolimab was an agonistic, fully human IgG2 monoclonal antibody directed against OX40 (CD134), a costimulatory receptor. Intravenous ivuxolimab was administered to patients every 2 weeks at six dose levels: 0.01, 0.1, 0.3, 1.5, 3 and 10 mg/kg. Of the roughly 50 dose-escalation patients, hepatocellular carcinoma was present in about 19, melanoma in roughly 15, renal cell carcinoma in 9 and head and neck cancer in 9. The dose-escalation cohort was 82.7% male with a mean age of roughly 60 years, ranging from roughly 20 to 85. Prior anti-PD-1, anti-PD-L1 or anti-CTLA-4 therapy was permitted, and checkpoint inhibitors had been received by 30% to 40% of dose-escalation patients. Three dose-escalation patients achieved partial responses, one with hepatocellular carcinoma and two with cutaneous melanoma. Peripheral TCRbeta sequencing aimed to test whether ivuxolimab altered TCR sequence diversity and caused clonal T-cell expansion. The paper describes the monotherapy dose-escalation part (N of about 47 patients) of the phase I trial of ivuxolimab.

For sequencing of the TCRbeta CDR3 region, genomic DNA was extracted from the sorted cells. The immunoSEQ Assay was used to sequence the TCRbeta CDR3 regions. The immuneACCESS repertoire file appears here via TCRdb, limited to in-frame rearrangements. These files lack a portion of the clones; in checked studies, under half of the deficit traces to unresolved V genes, and the cause of the others is not known. Across this sample there are about 73,000 clones, with 86% seen only once. The top ten hold roughly 0.68% of the sample. Regarding this clone: Its specific antigen is unknown. No much larger clone is present one base from it, and per-base qualities are unavailable.

Overall study results and their limits: After ivuxolimab, CD8+ T cells had more expanded clones than CD4+ T cells on average. Low levels of normalized T-cell clonal expansion were also shown by some nonresponding patients. Antigen specificity was not determined for the clonally expanded peripheral T cells. Partial responders in the 0.1-3.0 mg/kg groups had among the lowest normalized peripheral clonal expansion, especially among CD8+ T cells. At doses of 0.1 to 3.0 mg/kg, clonal expansion of both CD4+ and CD8+ T cells in blood was seen between baseline and week 6.

The trial excluded patients who had a history of autoimmune disease or who were on systemic immunosuppression. Peripheral blood for TCR sequencing was collected from all dose cohorts at baseline, on cycle 4 day 1, and on cycle 7 day 1. Samples came from an open-label, multicenter, first-in-human phase I dose-escalation trial of ivuxolimab. The trial enrolled adults with locally advanced or metastatic head and neck squamous cell, hepatocellular, melanoma or renal cell carcinoma. Before TCR sequencing, CD4+ and CD8+ T cells were separately sorted from peripheral blood. Sequenced material: CD4+ or CD8+ T cells sorted from blood, taken in a trial of the OX40 agonist ivuxolimab. This clonotype was sampled from an adult with an advanced solid tumor such as melanoma, head and neck, liver or kidney cancer.

The bases are TGTGCTCGAACTCCTACGAGGAACACTGAAGCTTTCTTT. This encodes CARTPTRNTEAFF. Recombination linked TRBV30 to TRBJ1-1; the D segment cannot be called with confidence. The CDR3, from cysteine to phenylalanine, totals 13 residues. The DNA shown is the 39-base CDR3, in frame from base 1. For CDR1 and CDR2, the germline V gene (reference sequence) lists GTSNPN and SVGIG.